The next 19 T cell receptor beta chains were all read from a single sample in a study of control samples from healthy donors and cancer patients. The method was immunoSEQ multiplex PCR; TCRdb's version includes in-frame clones alone and lacks a portion of them. The sample yields some 190,000 clones, about 91% seen once. The specimen sequenced was blood. The receptor set was obtained from a man younger than 40 in good health.

The chain links TRBV19 to TRBJ1-3; D remains unclear. Germline lookup yields CDR1 LNHDA and CDR2 SQIVND (reference sequence). The CDR3 contains 14 residues. Trimming took 5 bases from V and 0 from J, leaving 8 bases between them. The chain's CDR3 is CASSPGHSGNTIYF. CDR3 sequence (DNA): TGTGCCAGTAGTCCGGGCCACTCTGGAAACACCATATATTTT. The whole variable domain, remainder taken from reference TRBV19 and TRBJ1-3, is DGGITQSPKYLFRKEGQNVTLSCEQNLNHDAMYWYRQDPGQGLRLIYYSQIVNDFQKGDIAEGYSVSREKKESFPLTVTSAQKNPTAFYLCASSPGHSGNTIYFGEGSWLTVV.

This clone has only one observation. V usage is TRBV7-8 and J usage is TRBJ2-7; no firm D call. CDR3 size: 15 residues. Germline values: CDR1 SGHVS, CDR2 FQNEAQ. Trimming removed 2 bases from V and 5 bases from J, with 16 bases in between. CDR3 nucleotide sequence: TGTGCCAGCAGCTTATTTGGCCTGCAAGGAGACGAGCAGTACTTC. It yields the protein CASSLFGLQGDEQYF.

This clone was observed a handful of times. The chain uses TRBV6-5 and TRBJ2-6; D is undetermined. Deletions cut 0 bases from V and 0 bases from J, with 6 bases between. The CDR3 is 16 amino acids. CDR1 MNHEY and CDR2 SVGAGI come from the germline V gene. In DNA form, the CDR3 reads TGTGCCAGCAGTTACTCGGTAGCCTCTGGGGCCAACGTCCTGACTTTC. It yields the protein CASSYSVASGANVLTF.

The CDR3 DNA reads as TGTGCCAGCAGTTCCAGACGCGACCGATACAATGAGCAGTTCTTC. This translates into CASSSRRDRYNEQFF. The rearrangement uses TRBV6-5 and TRBJ2-1, with D unclear. The CDR3 is made up of 15 amino acids. Germline lookup yields CDR1 MNHEY and CDR2 SVGAGI. V was pared by 4 bases and J by 4 bases, with 14 bases between.

This clone appeared once. J is TRBJ1-1 and V is TRBV6-5; D unresolved. The CDR3 length is 13 residues. In germline, CDR1 is MNHEY, CDR2 SVGAGI. The CDR3 sequence is CLEPQTMNTEAFF. CDR3 nucleotides: TGTTTGGAACCACAGACCATGAACACTGAAGCTTTCTTT.

In its sample, this clone was seen once. This chain uses TRBV12-3 or TRBV12-4 with TRBJ1-6; a weak D match, TRBD1 (6 bases). Trimming stripped 3 bases from V and 10 bases from J, with 10 bases between. There are 13 residues in the CDR3. CDR3 sequence: CASSFRGRSPLHF. The CDR3 bases are TGTGCCAGCAGTTTCAGGGGTCGATCACCCCTCCACTTT.

The chain uses TRBV7-3 and TRBJ2-3; 13 nucleotides align to TRBD2. CDR1 is SGHTA and CDR2 is FQGTGA in the germline V gene. Trimming removed 2 bases from V and 5 bases from J; junction bases left unmatched: 7. There are 17 residues in the CDR3. The CDR3 here is CASSLGLAGASGDTQYF. As DNA, the CDR3 is TGTGCCAGCAGCTTAGGACTAGCGGGGGCCTCCGGAGATACGCAGTATTTT. Supplemented by reference TRBV7-3 and TRBJ2-3, the full variable domain reads GAGVSQTPSNKVTEKGKYVELRCDPISGHTALYWYRQSLGQGPEFLIYFQGTGAADDSGLPNDRFFAVRPEGSVSTLKIQRTERGDSAVYLCASSLGLAGASGDTQYFGPGTRLTVL.

V is TRBV4-1 and J is TRBJ2-1; 9 bases match TRBD1. Germline loops: CDR1 MGHRA, CDR2 YSYEKL. The CDR3 totals 14 residues. V shed 3 bases, J shed 10 bases, and the junction held 7 bases outside the gene matches. The CDR3 here is CASSHYGTGREQFF. CDR3 DNA sequence: TGCGCCAGCAGCCACTACGGGACAGGGCGGGAGCAGTTCTTC.

The V call is TRBV11-2, the J call TRBJ1-1; D remains ambiguous. Trimming took 5 bases from V and 5 from J, leaving 18 bases between them. Germline V gene data show CDR1 as SGHAT and CDR2 as FQNNGV. The length of the CDR3 is 15 residues. The CDR3 spells CASSPSALGGTEAFF. The CDR3 nucleotides read TGTGCCAGCAGCCCAAGCGCTCTGGGTGGGACTGAAGCTTTCTTT.

The V and J genes are TRBV7-2 and TRBJ2-5, with D perhaps given as TRBD1 or TRBD2 (5 bases each). This CDR3 region has 14 residues. The germline V gene has CDR1 SGHTA and CDR2 FQGNSA. Trimming removed 3 bases from V and 5 bases from J, with 13 bases in between. CDR3 protein: CASSLGRVGETQYF. CDR3 in DNA: TGTGCCAGCAGCTTGGGACGGGTGGGGGAGACCCAGTACTTC.

The chain links TRBV4-1 to TRBJ1-6; TRBD1 aligns across 8 bases. The V and J ends lost 2 bases and 7 bases, in that order; junction bases with no gene match: 7. The germline V gene has CDR1 MGHRA and CDR2 YSYEKL. This CDR3 spans 16 amino acids. CDR3 bases: TGCGCCAGCAGCCAACTGGACAGGGAGCGCAATTCACCCCTCCACTTT. Protein: CASSQLDRERNSPLHF.

This clone was observed a single time. The chain has TRBV27 and TRBJ2-6; 8 bases are shared with TRBD1. Trimming cost V 8 bases and J 3 bases; bases outside gene matches: 12. The germline gives CDR1 MNHEY, CDR2 SMNVEV (reference sequence). This CDR3 has 17 amino acids. This CDR3 is CASRLAQGASGANVLTF. The CDR3 DNA is TGTGCCAGCCGATTGGCTCAGGGGGCGAGTGGGGCCAACGTCCTGACTTTC.

V usage is TRBV10-3 and J usage is TRBJ1-5, with 8 bases aligning to TRBD1. The germline CDR1 and CDR2 sequences are ENHRY and SYGVKD. Germline trimming cut 3 bases from V and 0 bases from J; bases unmatched to any gene: 13. The CDR3 loop spans 19 amino acids. For the CDR3, the DNA is TGTGCCATCAGTGATTCGAACGGGACAGGCCTCAATAGCAATCAGCCCCAGCATTTT. Translated, it gives CAISDSNGTGLNSNQPQHF.

The chain joins TRBV7-3 to TRBJ2-2, with D possibly TRBD1 on 5 matching bases. From germline, CDR1 is SGHTA and CDR2 FQGTGA. Trimming stripped 4 bases from V and 3 bases from J, with 15 bases between. The CDR3 totals 16 residues. The CDR3 DNA reads as TGTGCCAGCAGCTCCCAAGCAAGCAGGGACACCGGGGAGCTGTTTTTT. This gives the protein CASSSQASRDTGELFF. Full variable domain (outside the CDR3, taken from reference TRBV7-3 and TRBJ2-2): GAGVSQTPSNKVTEKGKYVELRCDPISGHTALYWYRQSLGQGPEFLIYFQGTGAADDSGLPNDRFFAVRPEGSVSTLKIQRTERGDSAVYLCASSSQASRDTGELFFGEGSRLTVL.

This chain uses TRBV5-1 with TRBJ2-7; D is unclear. CDR1 and CDR2 from the germline V gene are SGHRS and YFSETQ. V lost 4 bases to trimming and J lost 6 bases, with 14 bases between them. The CDR3 spans 13 residues. The CDR3 nucleotides read TGCGCCAGCAGCCCCGGGCCCCCGGCCGAGCAGTACTTC. As protein: CASSPGPPAEQYF. The full variable domain, in which reference TRBV5-1 and TRBJ2-7 provide the parts outside the CDR3, is KAGVTQTPRYLIKTRGQQVTLSCSPISGHRSVSWYQQTPGQGLQFLFEYFSETQRNKGNFPGRFSGRQFSNSRSEMNVSTLELGDSALYLCASSPGPPAEQYFGPGTRLTVT.

This clone appeared a single time. The chain combines TRBV7-9 with TRBJ1-3; possibly TRBD1 for D (5 bases). Per germline, CDR1 SEHNR and CDR2 FQNEAQ (reference sequence). The V end lost 5 bases, the J end lost 0 bases, and 14 bases lay between the germline ends. The CDR3 totals 16 residues. The CDR3 coding sequence is TGTGCCAGCAGCCTGGGGCAGGTGATCTCTGGAAACACCATATATTTT. Translated: CASSLGQVISGNTIYF.

The CDR3 DNA sequence: TGTGCCAGCACCGGACTAATAAGAGAGACCCAGTACTTC. Protein product: CASTGLIRETQYF. The chain employs TRBV3-1 (or the pseudogene TRBV3-2) and TRBJ2-5; D may be TRBD2 (6 bases). V was cut by 7 bases and J by 4 bases, with 13 bases left in between. Germline loops: CDR1 LGHDT, CDR2 YNNKEL (reference sequence). CDR3 length equals 13 residues.

This clone was picked up one time. The V call is TRBV19, the J call TRBJ1-2; no definite D call. V was cut by 4 bases and J by 4 bases, with 10 bases left in between. This CDR3 region has 13 residues. Looked up from germline, CDR1 is LNHDA and CDR2 is SQIVND (reference sequence). CDR3 sequence: CASSRARAYGYTF. The CDR3 DNA reads TGTGCCAGTAGTAGGGCTAGGGCCTATGGCTACACCTTC.

This rearrangement joins TRBV3-1 (or the pseudogene TRBV3-2) to TRBJ1-5, with D perhaps TRBD1 (6 bases). Germline V CDR1 and CDR2: LGHDT, YNNKEL (reference sequence). V lost 3 bases and J 3 bases, leaving 9 bases between the germline ends. The CDR3 sequence is 14 residues long. The DNA of the CDR3 is TGTGCCAGCAGCCAGGGGGCAAACAATCAGCCCCAGCATTTT. Protein product: CASSQGANNQPQHF.